This T cell receptor beta chain came from a study of tissue T cells after allogeneic stem cell transplantation. Study conclusions and caveats: Anatomically similar tissues had similar TCR repertoires within each patient. This small cohort was clinically heterogeneous, and sampling depth was a limitation. Few T cell clones were shared across patients, but motif clusters showed tissue-specific shared signatures.

This clone was seen only a few times. Its target is unknown. Genes and germline are mouse. The read is 1 residue too short to cover the CDR3 end, so that end is filled in from the germline J gene. The CDR3 is 14 amino acids. Trimming cost V 5 bases and J 4 bases; bases outside gene matches: 6. The V gene's germline CDR1 is NSHNY and CDR2 SYGAGN. Using immunoSEQ multiplex PCR, the repertoire was profiled, and TCRdb retains in-frame clones only, with some absent. The sample includes nearly 50,000 clones, 73% of them seen just once. Source material: sorted cells pooled from one or two spleens. The sequence was collected from a pool of C57BL/6 mice in good health. The rearrangement uses TRBV13-1 and TRBJ2-7, with 10 bases aligning to TRBD2. The CDR3 bases that were read are TGTGCCAGCAGAGCCGGGACTGGGGTTTATGAACAGTAC. Translated: CASRAGTGVYEQY. The CDR3 reads in full as CASRAGTGVYEQYF.